The clone carrying this TCR beta chain has at least ten counts. Antigen: not known. Unique molecular identifiers were present on the cDNA, and a universal primer site came from template switching. TCRdb redid the calling of the 5' RACE reads with MiXCR, one entry per CDR3 protein. The sample shows about 530,000 distinct CDR3 sequences, 13% to 15% of them seen only once. This specimen belongs to a study of identical twins. V was clipped by 5 bases and J by 3 bases, with 14 bases between them. Per the germline V gene, CDR1 is SNHLY and CDR2 is FYNNEI. The CDR3 runs 14 residues. Points from the study as a whole: Out-of-frame alpha sequences shared by twins were enriched for low generation probability. The more abundant beta clonotypes in cord blood had fewer insertions, and memory repertoires did not show this.

No donor was unhealthy or non-Caucasian. These data also formed part of another study, on yellow fever vaccine responses in identical twins.

Sequenced: CD4+ T cells sorted from blood. V gene TRBV2 combines with J gene TRBJ2-7, with D uncertain. The sequence came from a woman between 18 and 30 years old in good health. CDR3 bases: TGTGCCAGCAGTCTTCAGGACGGCCACTACGAGCAGTACGTC. It translates to CASSLQDGHYEQYV.